The sequence of this TCR beta chain was determined in a study of OX40 agonist ivuxolimab in advanced cancers. Note on this clone: The antigen is not known.

Trimming removed 2 bases from V and 2 bases from J, with 14 bases in between. The CDR3 extends over 16 amino acids. Per germline, CDR1 LGHNA and CDR2 YNFKEQ. Study-level findings and limits: Clonal expansion from baseline to week 6 occurred in both CD4+ and CD8+ T cells.

TCRdb keeps only in-frame clones here, not all; method: immunoSEQ multiplex PCR. There are 45,000 to 75,000 clones in the sample; around 79% occur only once, and approximately 1% lies in the top ten. The sample was CD4+ or CD8+ T cells sorted from blood, taken in a trial of the OX40 agonist ivuxolimab. The receptor was derived from an adult with an advanced solid tumor such as melanoma, head and neck, liver or kidney cancer. The gene calls are TRBV4-2 and TRBJ2-3; possibly TRBD2 for D (6 bases). In DNA form, the CDR3 reads TGTGCCAGCAGCCAAAGTCCGGGGGAATACACAGATACGCAGTATTTT. It codes for CASSQSPGEYTDTQYF.